One and the same sample provided the 27 T cell receptor beta chains below, sequenced in a study of T cell repertoires in cytomegalovirus infection. These receptors have no known antigen. TCRdb passed the reads through MiXCR, listing each CDR3 protein once. Among approximately 280,000 distinct CDR3 sequences listed, roughly a fifth were seen once. The material was cultured PBMCs, obtained from culture after CMV antigen stimulation. These receptors were collected from a human donor in good health (CMV status not recorded). Some clones in this sample may be carry-over from other donors' samples.

For this clonotype: Possible read error: a much larger clone is one base away. The chain has TRBV7-3 and TRBJ2-1, with D possibly being TRBD1 or TRBD2 (6 bases each). The V gene's germline CDR1 is SGHTA and CDR2 FQGTGA. V was pared by 4 bases and J by 4 bases, with 17 bases between. The CDR3 consists of 16 residues. The DNA for the CDR3 is TGTGCCAGCAGCTGGGGTCGGGGGCGCGTGTACAATGAGCAGTTCTTC. Protein sequence: CASSWGRGRVYNEQFF.

The rearrangement uses TRBV4-2 and TRBJ2-4, with TRBD2 identical over 7 bases. Germline lookup yields CDR1 LGHNA and CDR2 YNFKEQ. The CDR3 loop spans 19 amino acids. V lost 0 bases and J lost 0; bases outside the gene matches: 11. CDR3 amino acids: CASSQDFRLAVVAKNIQYF. The DNA for the CDR3 is TGTGCCAGCAGCCAAGATTTTAGGCTAGCGGTCGTAGCCAAAAACATTCAGTACTTC.

Only a few counts were recorded for this clonotype. The rearrangement links TRBV12-3 or TRBV12-4 to TRBJ2-7, with D possibly called TRBD1 or TRBD2 (6 bases each). Trimming removed 4 bases at V and 5 bases at J, with 15 bases between. This CDR3 region has 14 residues. CDR3 sequence reads: CASSYTTGADEQYF. The CDR3 nucleotides are TGTGCCAGCAGTTACACGACGGGGGCCGACGAGCAGTACTTC.

This clonotype was observed a handful of times. The V gene is TRBV11-2, the J gene TRBJ1-6, with D perhaps TRBD1 (6 bases). Germline assignment: CDR1 SGHAT and CDR2 FQNNGV. The CDR3 has 14 residues. Trimming left V 0 bases short and J 6 bases short, with 6 bases between. The DNA of the CDR3 is TGTGCCAGCAGCTTAGACAGGGGTAATTCACCCCTCCACTTT. Translation: CASSLDRGNSPLHF. Drawing the rest from reference TRBV11-2 and TRBJ1-6, the complete variable domain is EAGVAQSPRYKIIEKRQSVAFWCNPISGHATLYWYQQILGQGPKLLIQFQNNGVVDDSQLPKDRFSAERLKGVDSTLKIQPAKLEDSAVYLCASSLDRGNSPLHFGNGTRLTVT.

This sequence joins TRBV10-3 and TRBJ1-5; tentative D call: TRBD1 (6 bases). The length of the CDR3 is 13 residues. The germline CDR1 and CDR2 sequences are ENHRY and SYGVKD. Trimming removed 5 bases at V and 3 bases at J, with 8 bases between. The CDR3 DNA reads TGTGCCATCAGTCGGGACACCAATCAGCCCCAGCATTTT. Protein: CAISRDTNQPQHF.

J is TRBJ1-1 and V is TRBV6-6, with TRBD1 as a possible D gene (5 bases). The CDR3 runs to 16 residues. In germline, CDR1 is MNHNY, CDR2 SVGAGI (reference sequence). Trimming left V 4 bases short and J 1 base short, with 16 bases between. In DNA, the CDR3 is TGTGCCAGCAGTTTCGACCCTACAAGGGGGAACACTGAAGCTTTCTTT. This encodes CASSFDPTRGNTEAFF.

This clonotype showed up many times. V is TRBV7-2 and J is TRBJ2-3, with TRBD1 identical over 8 bases. V lost 11 bases to trimming and J lost 3 bases; unmatched junction nucleotides: 10. CDR3 length equals 14 residues. Germline V CDR1 and CDR2: SGHTA, FQGNSA. CDR3 amino acids: CASRRTGSTDTQYF. CDR3 bases: TGTGCCTCCCGCAGGACAGGGTCTACAGATACGCAGTATTTT.

In this sample, this clonotype turned up a few times. V is TRBV11-2 and J is TRBJ2-2; D is unresolved. This CDR3 contains 12 residues. Germline values: CDR1 SGHAT, CDR2 FQNNGV. Trimming cost V 3 bases and J 7 bases, with 6 bases left between them. The CDR3: CASSFSDGELFF. DNA for the CDR3: TGTGCCAGCAGCTTTTCTGACGGGGAGCTGTTTTTT.

The J gene is TRBJ1-2, the V gene TRBV5-4, with D unclear. The germline V gene encodes CDR1 SGHNT and CDR2 YYREEE (reference sequence). V was cut by 1 base and J by 2 bases, with 9 bases left in between. The length of the CDR3 is 14 residues. CDR3 sequence: CASSLLGSNYGYTF. The CDR3 nucleotides read TGTGCCAGCAGCTTGTTAGGGAGCAACTATGGCTACACCTTC.

This clonotype appeared many times. The chain recombines TRBV7-2 with TRBJ2-3; 9 positions match TRBD1. The ends lost 7 bases at V and 4 bases at J; junction bases unmatched: 6. The V gene's germline CDR1 is SGHTA and CDR2 FQGNSA. CDR3 length: 14 residues. CDR3 protein: CASKPGQGSDTQYF. CDR3 in DNA: TGTGCCAGCAAACCGGGACAGGGTTCAGATACGCAGTATTTT.

This clonotype has a handful of counts. V gene TRBV25-1 combines with J gene TRBJ1-3, with D unresolved. This CDR3 spans 15 amino acids. Per germline, CDR1 MGHDK and CDR2 SYGVNS. The germline V and J ends were trimmed by 4 bases and 0 bases, with 10 bases remaining between them. CDR3 protein: CASSGGLSSGNTIYF. The CDR3 DNA follows: TGTGCCAGCAGTGGGGGTCTGAGCTCTGGAAACACCATATATTTT.

This chain uses TRBV28 with TRBJ2-3; D remains unclear. Trimming took 7 bases from V and 2 from J, leaving 10 bases between them. Germline V gives CDR1 MDHEN, CDR2 SYDVKM. The CDR3 has 13 amino acids. The CDR3 DNA is TGTGCCAGCACCGCCATTGTCACAGATACGCAGTATTTT. Protein product: CASTAIVTDTQYF.

There are a few counts of this clonotype. This chain joins TRBV5-4 and TRBJ2-2, with no clear D. The CDR3 has 12 amino acids. The V end lost 6 bases, the J end lost 8 bases, and 11 bases lay between the germline ends. From germline, CDR1 is SGHNT and CDR2 YYREEE (reference sequence). The CDR3 spells CASTGVSGELFF. CDR3 bases: TGTGCCAGCACCGGTGTTTCAGGGGAGCTGTTTTTT.

The table lists this clonotype with a few counts. V usage is TRBV28 and J usage is TRBJ2-2; 16 bases map to TRBD2. This CDR3 contains 18 residues. Per the germline V gene, CDR1 is MDHEN and CDR2 is SYDVKM. J was trimmed by 7 bases and V by 9 bases; bases with no gene match: 14. The CDR3 reads CASESGTSGRAGGGELFF. The CDR3 DNA reads as TGTGCCAGTGAATCCGGGACTAGCGGGAGGGCCGGGGGCGGGGAGCTGTTTTTT.

This clonotype was picked up many times. The chain links TRBV4-1 to TRBJ2-3; 7 positions agree with TRBD2. This CDR3 has 15 amino acids. Losses at the gene ends were 1 base for V and 3 bases for J; bases not matched to a gene: 4. Germline CDR1 is MGHRA and CDR2 is YSYEKL. Here the CDR3 DNA reads TGCGCCAGCAGCCAAGGGGTACTAGCGACAGATACGCAGTATTTT. This codes for CASSQGVLATDTQYF.

This chain links TRBV15 with TRBJ2-2, with a weak D call TRBD1 (5 bases). Germline values: CDR1 LNHNV, CDR2 YYDKDF (reference sequence). Between the trimmed V and J ends, which lost 1 base and 7 bases, there was a span of 10 bases. The CDR3 contains 14 residues. The CDR3 region has the DNA TGTGCCACCAGCAGAGGGACATTCGGCGGGGAGCTGTTTTTT. It yields the protein CATSRGTFGGELFF.

This rearrangement joins TRBV7-8 to TRBJ2-1; TRBD1 matches 7 bases. Germline V gives CDR1 SGHVS, CDR2 FQNEAQ. This CDR3 has 13 amino acids. V lost 6 bases to trimming and J lost 9 bases; unmatched junction nucleotides: 8. The CDR3 DNA follows: TGTGCCAGCAGTCCAACAGGGGTCCTTGAGCAGTTCTTC. Encoded protein: CASSPTGVLEQFF.

This clonotype was recorded once. The chain links TRBV27 to TRBJ1-6, with D perhaps TRBD1 (5 bases). Germline values: CDR1 MNHEY, CDR2 SMNVEV (reference sequence). With 1 base removed from V and 5 bases from J, the gap between germline ends came to 33 bases. CDR3 length: 23 amino acids. The CDR3: CASSLYRSGGVRGLGSDNSPLHF. The CDR3 DNA reads as TGTGCCAGCAGTTTATATAGATCGGGGGGAGTGAGGGGACTGGGATCGGATAATTCACCCCTCCACTTT.

The J gene is TRBJ2-1, the V gene TRBV6-2 or TRBV6-3, with unresolved D. Trimming left V 7 bases short and J 6 bases short, with 7 bases between. From germline, CDR1 is MNHEY and CDR2 SVGEGT. The CDR3 spans 11 residues. The CDR3 reads CASTAVNEQFF. CDR3 coding DNA: TGTGCCAGCACCGCCGTCAATGAGCAGTTCTTC.

As for this clonotype: A read error may be the cause here, since a much bigger clone is one base away. J is TRBJ2-1 and V is TRBV7-2; D uncertain. Per germline, CDR1 SGHTA and CDR2 FQGNSA. Trimming removed 3 bases from V and 10 bases from J, with 13 bases in between. The CDR3 covers 13 residues. This CDR3 reads CASSFVGYSEQFF. CDR3 in DNA: TGTGCCAGCAGCTTCGTGGGGTACTCGGAGCAGTTCTTC.

This clonotype was recorded at least ten times. The V gene is TRBV7-8, the J gene TRBJ2-3, with 11 positions matching TRBD2. Germline V gene lookup returns CDR1 SGHVS and CDR2 FQNEAQ. V dropped 3 bases and J dropped 0; count of bases not matched to a gene: 5. This CDR3 contains 17 residues. Here the CDR3 DNA reads TGTGCCAGCAGCTTTCCCCGGACTAGCGGGAGCACAGATACGCAGTATTTT. As protein: CASSFPRTSGSTDTQYF.

This chain uses TRBV6-2 or TRBV6-3 with TRBJ2-3; D gene uncertain. The CDR3 is made up of 18 amino acids. V lost 2 bases, J lost 4 bases, and 22 bases lay in between. The germline V gene encodes CDR1 MNHEY and CDR2 SVGEGT. For the CDR3, the DNA is TGTGCCAGCAGTTACACTCGGACGAGAGTTGCCGGCGCAGATACGCAGTATTTT. Translated: CASSYTRTRVAGADTQYF.

The sample holds many counts of this clonotype. The chain employs TRBV7-2 and TRBJ2-4; D possibly corresponds to TRBD2 (5 bases). Germline CDR1 SGHTA, CDR2 FQGNSA. V lost 4 bases and J 4 bases, leaving 11 bases between the germline ends. The CDR3 is 14 residues long. The CDR3 bases are TGTGCCAGCAGCTCGGGGTTTGGGAAAAACATTCAGTACTTC. Translating it yields CASSSGFGKNIQYF.

This clonotype appeared many times. The chain combines TRBV5-8 with TRBJ1-2; D may be TRBD1 (5 bases). Trimming left V 0 bases short and J 4 bases short, with 10 bases between. This CDR3 comprises 14 residues. Germline V gene data show CDR1 as SGHTS and CDR2 as YDEGEE. DNA for the CDR3: TGTGCCAGCAGCTTGGCGGCAGGGTTCTATGGCTACACCTTC. As protein: CASSLAAGFYGYTF.

The V gene is TRBV7-2, the J gene TRBJ2-3, with 8 bases aligning to TRBD2. The CDR3 runs 14 residues. CDR1 and CDR2 from the germline V gene are SGHTA and FQGNSA. V lost 4 bases and J lost 3; bases outside the gene matches: 3. The CDR3: CASSSTSGTDTQYF. In DNA, the CDR3 is TGTGCCAGCAGCTCTACTAGCGGTACAGATACGCAGTATTTT.

Points on this clonotype: A much larger clonotype is one base distant, so this may be a read error. The rearrangement uses TRBV7-2 and TRBJ2-7; D not resolved. V lost 1 base and J lost 3, with 10 bases in between. The CDR3 covers 14 residues. CDR1 SGHTA and CDR2 FQGNSA come from the germline V gene. The CDR3 protein is CASSLGLENYEQYF. In nucleotides, the CDR3 is TGTGCCAGCAGCTTAGGGCTAGAGAACTACGAGCAGTACTTC.

A few counts support this clonotype. The chain combines TRBV10-1 with TRBJ2-1; TRBD2 agrees at 7 bases. The CDR3 covers 14 residues. Germline-derived CDR1 and CDR2 are WNHNN and SYGVQD (reference sequence). The trim removed 5 bases at V and 5 bases at J, leaving 6 bases unmatched. The DNA for the CDR3 is TGCGCCAGCAGTCTCTCGGGAGGCCACAATGAGCAGTTCTTC. Protein sequence: CASSLSGGHNEQFF.